This is a list of T cell receptor beta chains from one sample in a study of vaccination and CD4 T cells after COVID-19. These receptors lack a known antigen. Each CDR3 protein is one row after TCRdb ran MiXCR on the PCR reads. Of around 6,300 distinct CDR3 sequences listed, 18% are singletons. Input material: CD4+ T cells from blood, cultured in vitro. Receptors originate from a human donor who had recovered from COVID-19. CDR3s include the opening cysteine and the closing phenylalanine or tryptophan. Fields, in order: clone size, J gene, D gene, V gene, CDR3 protein, CDR3 DNA. D genes are given only for firm matches. Rows may omit the clone size; those that give it use once, few, many or a size class.

>.|TRBJ2-2|.|TRBV2
CASSGVTANTGELFF
TGTGCCAGCAGTGGGGTGACGGCGAACACCGGGGAGCTGTTTTTT
>few|TRBJ1-2|.|TRBV5-1
CASSLAGTHLTGYTF
TGCGCCAGCAGCTTGGCCGGCACCCACCTAACGGGCTACACCTTC
>.|TRBJ1-5|.|TRBV19
CASSIIGGNRPQHF
TGTGCCAGTAGTATAATTGGGGGCAATCGGCCCCAGCATTTT
>few|TRBJ2-4|TRBD1|TRBV28
CASSLRGGLLAKNIQYF
TGTGCCAGCAGTTTGAGAGGGGGCCTCTTAGCCAAAAACATTCAGTACTTC
>.|TRBJ1-2|TRBD1|TRBV2
CASSYRGGGYGYTF
TGTGCCAGCAGTTACAGGGGAGGTGGATATGGCTACACCTTC
>.|TRBJ2-5|.|TRBV11-2
CASSLVPRGYQETQYF
TGTGCCAGCAGCTTAGTTCCTAGGGGATACCAAGAGACCCAGTACTTC
>few|TRBJ2-7|.|TRBV10-3
CAISESIGRWGRF
TGTGCCATCAGTGAGTCGATTGGCAGGTGGGGGCGCTTC
>few|TRBJ2-1|.|TRBV20-1
CSARDSGLFQFLFF
TGCAGTGCTAGAGATTCCGGACTATTCCAGTTCCTGTTCTTC
>few|TRBJ1-1|.|TRBV28
CASNSAAISQAGTEAFF
TGTGCCAGCAACTCCGCAGCCATCTCTCAAGCGGGCACTGAAGCTTTCTTT
>.|TRBJ2-5|.|TRBV12-3/TRBV12-4
CASNKGGIKETQYF
TGTGCCAGCAATAAAGGGGGGATCAAAGAGACCCAGTACTTC
>few|TRBJ2-7|.|TRBV20-1
CSARTPTYEQYF
TGCAGTGCCCGGACACCGACCTACGAGCAGTACTTC
>.|TRBJ2-2|.|TRBV7-9
CASSLMAGSGELFF
TGTGCCAGCAGCCTCATGGCAGGGTCCGGGGAGCTGTTTTTT
>few|TRBJ1-2|.|TRBV29-1
CSVATVNYGYTF
TGCAGCGTTGCTACAGTTAACTATGGCTACACCTTC
>medium-sized|TRBJ1-5|.|TRBV27
CASSQTGKDQPQHF
TGTGCCAGCAGTCAAACCGGGAAGGACCAGCCCCAGCATTTT
>.|TRBJ1-3|.|TRBV7-8
CANSLVGTTTGNTIYF
TGTGCCAACAGCTTAGTTGGGACAACCACTGGAAACACCATATATTTT
>few|TRBJ2-5|TRBD2|TRBV7-9
CASSRTSGGLETQYF
TGTGCCAGCAGTCGGACTAGCGGGGGGCTCGAGACCCAGTACTTC
>few|TRBJ2-3|.|TRBV20-1
CSARDRGPRSTDTQYF
TGCAGTGCTAGAGATAGGGGACCCCGAAGCACAGATACGCAGTATTTT